The rows below give T cell receptor beta chains drawn from one sample of a study of blood T cell repertoires in COVID-19. Sequencing was performed with immunoSEQ multiplex PCR; in TCRdb, only in-frame clones are kept and a portion is missing. Of over 75,000 clones in the sample, roughly 84% are singletons; the top ten hold under 35%. Sequences were obtained from peripheral blood. The receptors originated from a woman older than 75 with active or convalescent COVID-19. Each CDR3 is given with its conserved first and last residue. D genes are given only for firm matches. For some rows the clone size is stated as once, few or many, or as a class when expanded; others skip it.

cdr3_nt cdr3_aa clone_size j_call v_call d_call
TGTGCCAGCAGCACGACTAAATGGGGAGAGCAGTACTTC CASSTTKWGEQYF NA TRBJ2-7 TRBV12-3/TRBV12-4 NA
TGTGCCAGCAGCCTACAGGGCTCTGGAAACACCATATATTTT CASSLQGSGNTIYF NA TRBJ1-3 TRBV5-4 NA
TGTGCCAGTAGTACCTACAGGGAATACAATGAGCAGTTCTTC CASSTYREYNEQFF NA TRBJ2-1 TRBV19 NA
TGTGCCAGCAGTCAACAGCCGGGACTAGCGGAGACAGATACGCAGTATTTT CASSQQPGLAETDTQYF NA TRBJ2-3 TRBV3-1/TRBV3-2 TRBD2
TGCGCCAGCAGCACACCACAGGGGGCGGGGTACAATGAGCAGTTCTTC CASSTPQGAGYNEQFF NA TRBJ2-1 TRBV5-1 TRBD1
TGTGCCAGCAGCCACGACAGGGCAAAGGGTACTGAAGCTTTCTTT CASSHDRAKGTEAFF NA TRBJ1-1 TRBV5-4 TRBD1
TGTGCCTGGCAATCAGGGTCGGCGGACACTGAAGCTTTCTTT CAWQSGSADTEAFF NA TRBJ1-1 TRBV30 NA
TGTGCCAGCAGCCTACGTTACAGCTCCTACGAGCAGTACTTC CASSLRYSSYEQYF NA TRBJ2-7 TRBV7-2 NA
TGTGCCAGCAGCCCCGGGGGGGGAAACGGGGAGCTGTTTTTT CASSPGGGNGELFF few TRBJ2-2 TRBV7-2 TRBD2
TGTGCCAGCAGCGGCGCCCTCGTCAAACCTGGAAACACCATATATTTT CASSGALVKPGNTIYF NA TRBJ1-3 TRBV9 NA
TGCGCCAGCAGCCAAGGGCAAGGTGGGGCAGAGACCCAGTACTTC CASSQGQGGAETQYF few TRBJ2-5 TRBV4-1 NA
TGTGCCAGCAGCTCCGCCCTAGCGGGAGAGACCCAGTACTTC CASSSALAGETQYF NA TRBJ2-5 TRBV5-4 TRBD2
TGTGCCAGCACTCTTGACAGCCACTATGGCTACACCTTC CASTLDSHYGYTF NA TRBJ1-2 TRBV10-3 NA
TGCGCCAGCAGCTCCCTGGAGGGGCGGGGGGCCTACGAGCAGTACTTC CASSSLEGRGAYEQYF NA TRBJ2-7 TRBV5-1 TRBD2
TGTGCCAGCAGTTACTCTGGGCGGGGCCCCTACGAGCAGTACTTC CASSYSGRGPYEQYF NA TRBJ2-7 TRBV6-6 NA
TGCGCCAGCAGCTTCCAACAGGCCGCCAATGAGCAGTTCTTC CASSFQQAANEQFF NA TRBJ2-1 TRBV5-1 NA
TGTGCCAGCCATAGCTCTGGAAACACCATATATTTT CASHSSGNTIYF NA TRBJ1-3 TRBV6-5 NA
TGTGCCAGCGCCTCTGACGGAGGCTCTGGAAACACCATATATTTT CASASDGGSGNTIYF NA TRBJ1-3 TRBV7-2 NA
TGTGCCAGCGGAGGATTAAGCTCCTACAATGAGCAGTTCTTC CASGGLSSYNEQFF NA TRBJ2-1 TRBV28 NA
TGTGCCAGCAGCCAAGAACGGAGGGCCCTAAATTCACCCCTCCACTTT CASSQERRALNSPLHF NA TRBJ1-6 TRBV3-1/TRBV3-2 NA
TGTGCCAGCAGTTCCTCCCACAGGGGAGGACAGGAATGGGAGTACTTC CASSSSHRGGQEWEYF few TRBJ2-7 TRBV6-2/TRBV6-3 NA
TGTGCCACCCCGGAAAAGGTTCGGGACAGGGCAAACTCTGGAAACACCATATATTTT CATPEKVRDRANSGNTIYF NA TRBJ1-3 TRBV24-1 TRBD1
TGTGCCAGCAGTTTCGGGGGGGCCTACGGTGAGCAGTTCTTC CASSFGGAYGEQFF NA TRBJ2-1 TRBV28 TRBD2
TGTGCCAGCAGTTTCCAGGGGAATTCACCCCTCCACTTT CASSFQGNSPLHF NA TRBJ1-6 TRBV12-3/TRBV12-4 NA
TGTGCCAGCTCACCAACAGGGGGCCGGACGGTTTATGGCTACACCTTC CASSPTGGRTVYGYTF few TRBJ1-2 TRBV18 TRBD1
TGTGCCAGCAGCCAAGAGGCGGGGACCTCACCCCTCCACTTT CASSQEAGTSPLHF NA TRBJ1-6 TRBV14 NA
TGTGCCAGCAGCGTACTCGGGGATCCCGGGGAGCTGTTTTTT CASSVLGDPGELFF once TRBJ2-2 TRBV9 NA
TGTGCCAGCAGTCGCGGAGGGGATGAGCAGTTCTTC CASSRGGDEQFF once TRBJ2-1 TRBV7-3 NA
TGTGCCAGTAGTCCACAGCGGGGGAATATTTACAATGAGCAGTTCTTC CASSPQRGNIYNEQFF few TRBJ2-1 TRBV19 TRBD2
TGTGCCAGCAGTGACTCACGGACTAGCGGGAGGCTCATCTCCTACGAGCAGTACTTC CASSDSRTSGRLISYEQYF NA TRBJ2-7 TRBV6-4 TRBD2
TGCGCCAGCATGGCTAGCGGGAGGTTCTACGAGCAGTACTTC CASMASGRFYEQYF NA TRBJ2-7 TRBV5-1 TRBD2
TGTGCCAGCAGCTTGGCGGGGGGGACCGGGTACGAGCAGTACTTC CASSLAGGTGYEQYF NA TRBJ2-7 TRBV7-3 TRBD2
TGTGCCAGCAGTGAGATAGCGGGGGGCCCCCCCGTTGAGCAGTTCTTC CASSEIAGGPPVEQFF few TRBJ2-1 TRBV6-1 TRBD2
TGTGCCAGCAGTCCCCCGACAGGGTCAGTGACTGAAGCTTTCTTT CASSPPTGSVTEAFF NA TRBJ1-1 TRBV28 TRBD1
TGCGCCAGCAGCCAAGAGGGACAGGGGGTCCACGAGCAGTACTTC CASSQEGQGVHEQYF NA TRBJ2-7 TRBV4-3 TRBD1
TGTGCCAGCAGCCAAGGACAGGGCTTTGTGGATACGCAGTATTTT CASSQGQGFVDTQYF NA TRBJ2-3 TRBV7-2 TRBD1
TGTGCCAGCAGCGTAGACGGGAACTCTGGAAACACCATATATTTT CASSVDGNSGNTIYF NA TRBJ1-3 TRBV9 NA
TGCGCCAGCAGCCAAGGGGGGGGGTATGGCTACACCTTC CASSQGGGYGYTF NA TRBJ1-2 TRBV4-1 NA
TGTGCCAGCAGTTTAGAGTTCAGGGTGGGAAAACTGTTTTTT CASSLEFRVGKLFF NA TRBJ1-4 TRBV27 NA
TGTGCCAGCAGTTACACAGGGTGGGATGGCTACACCTTC CASSYTGWDGYTF NA TRBJ1-2 TRBV6-2/TRBV6-3 NA
TGTGCCAGCCGCCCAGGGACAGCATTCTACGAGCAGTACTTC CASRPGTAFYEQYF NA TRBJ2-7 TRBV28 TRBD1
TGTGCCAGCAGTTTAAGTGGCGGGGTCTATGGCTACACCTTC CASSLSGGVYGYTF NA TRBJ1-2 TRBV28 NA
TGTGCCAGTAGTACCTATTCCACCGGGGAGCTGTTTTTT CASSTYSTGELFF NA TRBJ2-2 TRBV19 NA
TGTGCCAGCAGCGTAGAGGGACAGGGTAGAACTGAAGCTTTCTTT CASSVEGQGRTEAFF once TRBJ1-1 TRBV9 TRBD1
TGCGCCAGCAGCCAATGGTCCACAGGGGTCCATGAGCAGTTCTTC CASSQWSTGVHEQFF NA TRBJ2-1 TRBV4-1 TRBD1
TGTGCCAGCAGTTTTTCCCAGGGGGTAAATCAGCCCCAGCATTTT CASSFSQGVNQPQHF NA TRBJ1-5 TRBV27 TRBD1
TGTGCCAGCAGCCACGTGGGACAGGGAAGGGAGCTGTTTTTT CASSHVGQGRELFF NA TRBJ2-2 TRBV7-2 TRBD1
TGCAGCGTAGCACTAGCGGGGGACCGTAGTACGCAGTATTTT CSVALAGDRSTQYF NA TRBJ2-3 TRBV29-1 TRBD2
TGTGCCAGCAGCTTAACGGACACCCACAGCGAGACCCAGTACTTC CASSLTDTHSETQYF NA TRBJ2-5 TRBV11-2 NA
TGTGCCACCAGTGATAGTGGGCTAGCAGGCAATGAGCAGTTCTTC CATSDSGLAGNEQFF NA TRBJ2-1 TRBV24-1 NA
TGCGCCAGCAGCCAGACAGGCTACGAGCAGTACTTC CASSQTGYEQYF NA TRBJ2-7 TRBV5-1 NA
TGTGCCAGCAGCCCGACAGGGCCTGGAAACACCATATATTTT CASSPTGPGNTIYF once TRBJ1-3 TRBV28 TRBD1